The 15 T cell receptor beta chains given below trace back to one sample, sequenced in a study of cytomegalovirus exposure and HLA in healthy donors. Clones were read by immunoSEQ multiplex PCR, and TCRdb kept only the in-frame ones, dropping some. The sample has 100,000 or so clones; approximately 90% are singletons. The source material was PBMCs. The receptors shown here come from a woman aged 18-29 years in good health and CMV-seropositive.

The V gene is TRBV5-1, the J gene TRBJ1-6; TRBD1 agrees at 9 bases. Germline loops: CDR1 SGHRS, CDR2 YFSETQ. The CDR3 length is 15 residues. J lost 7 bases, V lost 5 bases, and 7 bases had no gene match. The DNA for the CDR3 is TGCGCCAGCAGAGGGACAGGGAACCCAAATTCACCCCTCCACTTT. It is translated as CASRGTGNPNSPLHF.

The genes are TRBV5-5 and TRBJ1-2; D not certain. The CDR3 loop spans 13 amino acids. In germline, CDR1 is SGHKS, CDR2 YYEKEE (reference sequence). The V gene lost 4 bases and the J gene lost 7 bases, with 14 bases spanning the gap. In DNA form, the CDR3 reads TGTGCCAGCAGCCTCGCGGATCTCTCTGGCTACACCTTC. Its protein is CASSLADLSGYTF.

The chain joins TRBV28 to TRBJ1-5; the D gene is possibly TRBD1 (5 bases). Trimming shortened V by 3 bases and J by 0 bases, and 21 bases separated the two germline ends. This CDR3 spans 19 amino acids. In germline, CDR1 is MDHEN, CDR2 SYDVKM. CDR3 in DNA: TGTGCCAGCAGTTTCCATCCGGGACGGGGGAAATATAGCAATCAGCCCCAGCATTTT. It yields the protein CASSFHPGRGKYSNQPQHF.

The J gene is TRBJ2-5, the V gene TRBV9, with 7 bases matching TRBD1. CDR3 size: 15 residues. Germline V gene data show CDR1 as SGDLS and CDR2 as YYNGEE. V shed 0 bases and J 1 base; nucleotides not matched to a gene: 3. CDR3 sequence (DNA): TGTGCCAGCAGCGTAGTAGGGACAGCCCAAGAGACCCAGTACTTC. Translating gives CASSVVGTAQETQYF.

The chain links TRBV5-6 to TRBJ1-5; TRBD1 might be the D (6 bases). The germline V gene has CDR1 SGHDT and CDR2 YYEEEE. Trimming took 5 bases from V and 0 from J, leaving 12 bases between them. There are 15 residues in the CDR3. CDR3 in DNA: TGTGCCAGCAGAAAACAGGGCCATAGCAATCAGCCCCAGCATTTT. It encodes CASRKQGHSNQPQHF. Full variable domain (missing parts from reference TRBV5-6 and TRBJ1-5): DAGVTQSPTHLIKTRGQQVTLRCSPKSGHDTVSWYQQALGQGPQFIFQYYEEEERQRGNFPDRFSGHQFPNYSSELNVNALLLGDSALYLCASRKQGHSNQPQHFGDGTRLSIL.

CDR3 loop: CASSTGQGPGEQYF. CDR3 DNA: TGTGCCAGCAGTACCGGACAGGGCCCTGGGGAGCAGTACTTC. V and J are TRBV6-5 and TRBJ2-7, with 8 nucleotides matching TRBD1. The J segment lost 7 bases and the V segment lost 5 bases, leaving 10 bases of the junction unmatched. Germline CDR1 is MNHEY and CDR2 is SVGAGI. This CDR3 contains 14 residues.

CDR3 region: CAWRGPREQYF. The CDR3 region has the DNA TGTGCCTGGAGGGGCCCTCGCGAGCAGTACTTC. The genes are TRBV30 and TRBJ2-7; D is uncertain. This CDR3 spans 11 amino acids. V was trimmed by 3 bases and J by 6 bases, leaving 9 bases between them. Per the germline V gene, CDR1 is GTSNPN and CDR2 is SVGIG (reference sequence).

The rearrangement joins TRBV2 to TRBJ1-1; D is perhaps TRBD1 (6 bases). V lost 6 bases to trimming and J lost 1 base, with 9 bases between them. This CDR3 is 13 amino acids long. CDR1 is SNHLY, CDR2 FYNNEI, per germline. The CDR3 protein is CASRATGNTEAFF. CDR3 DNA: TGTGCCAGCAGGGCGACAGGGAACACTGAAGCTTTCTTT.

A remark on this clone: Germline and junction disagree at one end, which may indicate a read error. This chain connects TRBV13 to TRBJ2-3, with 7 bases aligning to TRBD2. Germline lookup yields CDR1 PRHDT and CDR2 FYEKMQ (reference sequence). This CDR3 is 14 amino acids long. The CDR3 bases are TGTGCCAGCAGCTTAGGGACTAGCAGAGATACGCAGTATTTT. This codes for CASSLGTSRDTQYF.

This CDR3 reads CASSLGRLNNEKLFF. As DNA, the CDR3 is TGTGCCAGCAGCTTAGGGAGACTGAATAATGAAAAACTGTTTTTT. The rearrangement uses TRBV7-9 and TRBJ1-4; unclear D gene. The V and J ends lost 1 base and 4 bases respectively, with 10 bases between them. The CDR3 has 15 residues. Germline CDR1 and CDR2: SEHNR and FQNEAQ (reference sequence).

This clone has only a few counts. This chain joins TRBV6-1 and TRBJ2-1; a weak D match, TRBD2 (5 bases). Trimming stripped 2 bases from V and 0 bases from J, with 11 bases between. From germline, CDR1 is MNHNS and CDR2 SASEGT. The CDR3 contains 16 residues. CDR3 loop: CASSENLGVSYNEQFF. CDR3 bases: TGTGCCAGCAGTGAAAACCTCGGGGTCTCCTACAATGAGCAGTTCTTC.

This clone was recorded a few times. The J gene is TRBJ2-7, the V gene TRBV5-1; D is possibly TRBD1 (6 bases). Germline lookup yields CDR1 SGHRS and CDR2 YFSETQ. The CDR3 totals 14 residues. Trimming stripped 4 bases from V and 3 bases from J, with 14 bases between. The CDR3 nucleotides read TGCGCCAGCAGCCGCAAGGACAGTATCTACGAGCAGTACTTC. Protein product: CASSRKDSIYEQYF.

The J gene is TRBJ2-7, the V gene TRBV28, with 12 bases lining up with TRBD2. This CDR3 has 14 amino acids. The germline CDR1 and CDR2 sequences are MDHEN and SYDVKM. V trimming: 3 bases; J trimming: 6 bases; junction bases outside the gene matches: 3. CDR3 DNA sequence: TGTGCCAGCAGTTTCTCTAGCGGGAGGGGCGAGCAGTACTTC. It encodes CASSFSSGRGEQYF.

The chain joins TRBV6-4 to TRBJ2-2; weak D call: TRBD2 (6 bases). The CDR3 has 17 residues. V lost 0 bases and J lost 5, with 16 bases in between. Looked up from germline, CDR1 is MRHNA and CDR2 is SNTAGT. CDR3 sequence (DNA): TGTGCCAGCAGTGACTCGGGGGGAGTCGGAGGGACCGGGGAGCTGTTTTTT. Residues: CASSDSGGVGGTGELFF.

J is TRBJ2-7 and V is TRBV9, with D possibly being TRBD1 (6 bases). Germline V CDR1 and CDR2: SGDLS, YYNGEE. With 2 bases removed from V and 6 bases from J, the gap between germline ends came to 18 bases. This CDR3 is 15 amino acids long. The CDR3 loop is CASSVDPGATGEQYF. The CDR3 DNA sequence: TGTGCCAGCAGCGTGGACCCAGGGGCGACGGGCGAGCAGTACTTC.